These 15 T cell receptor beta chains were all obtained from the same sample, sequenced in a study of cytomegalovirus exposure and HLA in healthy donors (dated by TCRdb to 2016 to 2017). Libraries were built with the immunoSEQ multiplex PCR assay. A mixture of 60 forward primers for TCR Vbeta segments and 13 reverse primers for TCR Jbeta segments was used in the multiplex PCR. TCRdb took over this immuneACCESS table, retaining in-frame rearrangements with V and J assigned. Such tables are incomplete; in checked studies, under half of the missing clones stem from an unresolved V gene, and the remainder is unexplained. The sample table holds more than 90,000 clones, of which about 75% were seen once. The top ten clones comprise under 11% of the sample. The sample taken for sequencing was PBMCs. These receptor sequences come from a man aged 50 to 60 in good health and CMV-seronegative.

The chain combines TRBV7-3 with TRBJ2-1; 7 bases agree with TRBD2. V dropped 3 bases and J dropped 6; count of bases not matched to a gene: 8. Germline assignment: CDR1 SGHTA and CDR2 FQGTGA. CDR3 length equals 15 residues. CDR3 in amino acids: CASSFGPAGSNEQFF. The DNA for the CDR3 is TGTGCCAGCAGCTTTGGTCCAGCGGGAAGCAATGAGCAGTTCTTC. Supplemented by reference TRBV7-3 and TRBJ2-1, the full variable domain reads GAGVSQTPSNKVTEKGKYVELRCDPISGHTALYWYRQSLGQGPEFLIYFQGTGAADDSGLPNDRFFAVRPEGSVSTLKIQRTERGDSAVYLCASSFGPAGSNEQFFGPGTRLTVL.

The chain joins TRBV11-2 to TRBJ2-5; 7 bases match TRBD2. The end of the DNA aligns better with TRBJ2-7, so the J call may be wrong. Germline CDR1 reads SGHAT; CDR2 reads FQNNGV. CDR3 length: 17 amino acids. DNA of the CDR3: TGTGCCAGCAGCTTAGGGCGGGGAACTAGCGCCATCTACGAGCAGTACTTC. Protein: CASSLGRGTSAIYEQYF.

This clone was seen a handful of times. The V gene is TRBV14, the J gene TRBJ2-4; 9 bases map to TRBD2. Trimming took 1 base from V and 8 from J; bases not matched to a gene: 3. The germline CDR1 and CDR2 sequences are SGHDN and FVKESK. The CDR3 spans 14 residues. The CDR3 nucleotides are TGTGCCAGCAGCCAAGCGGCGGGGGGGCACATTCAGTACTTC. Translation gives CASSQAAGGHIQYF.

The V and J genes are TRBV11-3 and TRBJ2-7, with 8 bases lining up with TRBD1. With 3 bases clipped from V and 5 bases from J, the junction kept 3 bases outside the gene matches. CDR3 size: 13 residues. CDR1 and CDR2 from the germline V gene are SGHNT and YENEEA. The CDR3 loop reads CASSFSGGDEQYF. CDR3 DNA sequence: TGTGCCAGCAGCTTCTCAGGGGGCGACGAGCAGTACTTC.

This rearrangement joins TRBV7-9 to TRBJ2-5, with TRBD1 matching over 8 bases. The V gene's germline CDR1 is SEHNR and CDR2 FQNEAQ (reference sequence). The V segment lost 1 base and the J segment 2 bases; nucleotides outside the gene matches: 15. The CDR3 has 19 amino acids. The CDR3 nucleotides are TGTGCCAGCAGCTTAGGCGACAGGGGAGTAGGGATACGACAAGAGACCCAGTACTTC. This gives the protein CASSLGDRGVGIRQETQYF.

The sample holds one count of this clone. The chain links TRBV7-2 to TRBJ2-5, with 10 positions matching TRBD2. The CDR3 spans 15 residues. The germline CDR1 and CDR2 sequences are SGHTA and FQGNSA. V shed 6 bases, J shed 4 bases, and the junction held 8 bases outside the gene matches. CDR3 sequence (DNA): TGTGCCAGCAGTCCAGCGGGAGGGGCCGTAGAGACCCAGTACTTC. It yields the protein CASSPAGGAVETQYF.

The chain is built from TRBV5-1 and TRBJ2-3; maybe TRBD2 (5 bases). This CDR3 has 16 residues. V dropped 3 bases and J dropped 0 bases, with 14 bases sitting between them. Germline V lookup: CDR1 SGHRS, CDR2 YFSETQ. The chain's CDR3 is CASSSALPGSTDTQYF. The DNA of the CDR3 is TGCGCCAGCAGCTCGGCCCTGCCGGGGAGCACAGATACGCAGTATTTT.

The CDR3 DNA reads TGTGCCAGCTCCGTAGTGGGCCGGAACACTGAAGCTTTCTTT. Its translation is CASSVVGRNTEAFF. The chain is built from TRBV18 and TRBJ1-1; no firm D call. In germline, CDR1 is KGHSH, CDR2 LQKENI. This CDR3 spans 14 amino acids. Trimming took off 6 bases at V and 1 base at J, with 12 bases between the two ends.

The chain is built from TRBV29-1 and TRBJ2-3; 12 bases are a match to TRBD1. V lost 6 bases and J lost 5; bases outside the gene matches: 9. Per germline, CDR1 SQVTM and CDR2 ANQGSEA. The length of the CDR3 is 15 residues. CDR3 loop: CSVGAGTGGRDTQYF. CDR3 in DNA: TGCAGCGTGGGGGCCGGGACAGGGGGCAGAGATACGCAGTATTTT.

The chain has TRBV18 and TRBJ1-6, with TRBD1 matching over 9 bases. Unmatched junction bases numbered 3, after V lost 4 bases and J lost 8 bases. The CDR3 has 14 residues. CDR1 and CDR2 from the germline V gene are KGHSH and LQKENI. CDR3 amino acids: CASSQGQGDSPLHF. For the CDR3, the DNA is TGTGCCAGCTCACAGGGACAGGGCGATTCACCCCTCCACTTT.

This chain uses TRBV25-1 with TRBJ2-7; maybe TRBD1 (5 bases). Trimming took 5 bases from V and 10 from J, leaving 12 bases between them. The germline V gene encodes CDR1 MGHDK and CDR2 SYGVNS. The CDR3 has 11 residues. The CDR3 spells CASSKTGPQYF. The CDR3 nucleotides read TGTGCCAGCAGTAAAACAGGTCCACAGTACTTC.

The V and J genes are TRBV9 and TRBJ2-3; 9 positions match TRBD1. The length of the CDR3 is 16 residues. V trimming: 4 bases; J trimming: 1 base; junction bases outside the gene matches: 7. Germline V gives CDR1 SGDLS, CDR2 YYNGEE. In nucleotides, the CDR3 is TGTGCCAGCAGCCTACGGACAGGGGAAGGCACAGATACGCAGTATTTT. This codes for CASSLRTGEGTDTQYF.

The chain is built from TRBV29-1 and TRBJ1-2; tentatively, D is TRBD1 (6 bases). With 6 bases removed from V and 7 bases from J, the gap between germline ends came to 12 bases. In germline, CDR1 is SQVTM, CDR2 ANQGSEA. The CDR3 runs to 11 residues. Here the CDR3 reads CSVPKGGGYTF. Here the CDR3 DNA reads TGCAGCGTACCCAAAGGGGGTGGCTACACCTTC.

This clone came up a few times. The chain uses TRBV9 and TRBJ2-3; 8 positions agree with TRBD2. The CDR3 has 16 residues. Germline assignment: CDR1 SGDLS and CDR2 YYNGEE. Losses at the gene ends were 0 bases for V and 10 bases for J; bases not matched to a gene: 13. The CDR3 sequence is CASSVGGGSGTPSQYF. In DNA form, the CDR3 reads TGTGCCAGCAGCGTAGGTGGAGGTAGCGGGACTCCCTCGCAGTATTTT.

V gene TRBV4-1 combines with J gene TRBJ2-1; possible D gene TRBD2, 5 bases. This CDR3 has 15 residues. V was trimmed by 0 bases and J by 12 bases, leaving 18 bases between them. Germline lookup yields CDR1 MGHRA and CDR2 YSYEKL. CDR3 coding DNA: TGCGCCAGCAGCCAAGAAGGGCTAGCACGAATGGGGCAGTTCTTC. It codes for CASSQEGLARMGQFF.